This T cell receptor beta chain originates from a study of CD8+ T cells in alopecia areata. Study-level findings and limits: Many expanded lesional clones persisted in scalp and blood during tofacitinib. Researchers report lesional scalp, most notably alopecia totalis/universalis, outstripped normal scalp in clonality. Expanded CD8+ clones among the top 100, and scalp clonality, were significantly decreased by tofacitinib.

The table lists this clone with a few counts. What it binds is unknown. RNA was isolated and reverse transcribed to cDNA, the sequencing template. Data came from immunoSEQ multiplex PCR; TCRdb stores just in-frame clones and leaves some out. The table includes a few hundred thousand clones, 40% to 45% detected once. CDR1 is SGHDN and CDR2 is FVKESK in the germline V gene. The CDR3 covers 16 residues. With V trimmed by 0 bases and J by 4 bases, 8 bases remained unmatched. Sample treatment: oral pan-JAK inhibitor, 5-10 mg twice daily. Material: CD4+ T cells sorted from blood, obtained around week 37, from a patient treated with tofacitinib. This receptor was identified in a human donor with alopecia areata. The rearrangement uses TRBV14 and TRBJ2-7, with 8 positions matching TRBD2. The CDR3 loop reads CASSQDRGGRSYEQYF. In DNA form, the CDR3 reads TGTGCCAGCAGCCAAGATCGGGGCGGGAGGTCTTACGAGCAGTACTTC. The variable domain in full, completed from reference TRBV14 and TRBJ2-7, reads EAGVTQFPSHSVIEKGQTVTLRCDPISGHDNLYWYRRVMGKEIKFLLHFVKESKQDESGMPNNRFLAERTGGTYSTLKVQPAELEDSGVYFCASSQDRGGRSYEQYFGPGTRLTVT.